This T cell receptor (beta chain) was observed in a study of glioma-infiltrating T cells. The CDR3 totals 14 residues. V was trimmed by 1 base and J by 7 bases, leaving 11 bases between them. Germline CDR1 is SGHRS and CDR2 is YFSETQ. Using RNA template, CDR3s of TCR alpha and beta were amplified with iRepertoire arm-PCR. Input was about 85-400 ng of tissue mRNA or PBMC total RNA. TCRdb ran MiXCR on the multiplex PCR reads and lists one entry per CDR3 protein. Of approximately 120,000 distinct CDR3 sequences detected, around 25% appear once; the ten largest clones hold just under 35%. In regard to this clonotype: Its specificity is unknown.

Study findings and constraints: Non-neoplastic patients had below-expected tissue-blood divergence, while all gliomas exceeded expectation.

The TCR sequence derives from a human donor with low-grade glioma or glioblastoma, undergoing nonglioma brain surgery, or in good health (not recorded which). The sample taken for sequencing was glioma tissue, nonneoplastic brain tissue, or PBMCs (not recorded which). The chain couples TRBV5-1 to TRBJ1-4, with D possibly being TRBD1 (5 bases). The CDR3 bases are TGCGCCAGCAGCTTGATGGAGGGGAGTGAAAAACTGTTTTTT. As protein: CASSLMEGSEKLFF.